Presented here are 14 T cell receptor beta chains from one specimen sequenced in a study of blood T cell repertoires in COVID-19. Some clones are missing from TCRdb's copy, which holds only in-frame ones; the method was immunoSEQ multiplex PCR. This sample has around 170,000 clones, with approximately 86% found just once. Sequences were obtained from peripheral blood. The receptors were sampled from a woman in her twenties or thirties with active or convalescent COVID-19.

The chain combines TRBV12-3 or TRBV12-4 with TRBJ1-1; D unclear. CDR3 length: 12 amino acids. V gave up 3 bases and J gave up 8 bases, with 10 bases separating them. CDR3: CASSLVQLEAFF. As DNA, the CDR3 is TGTGCCAGCAGTTTGGTCCAGTTGGAAGCTTTCTTT.

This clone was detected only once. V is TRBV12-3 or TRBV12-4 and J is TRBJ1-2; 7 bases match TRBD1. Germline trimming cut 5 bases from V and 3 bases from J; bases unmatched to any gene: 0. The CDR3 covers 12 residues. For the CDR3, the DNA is TGTGCCAGCAGTCAGGGGGACTATGGCTACACCTTC. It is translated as CASSQGDYGYTF.

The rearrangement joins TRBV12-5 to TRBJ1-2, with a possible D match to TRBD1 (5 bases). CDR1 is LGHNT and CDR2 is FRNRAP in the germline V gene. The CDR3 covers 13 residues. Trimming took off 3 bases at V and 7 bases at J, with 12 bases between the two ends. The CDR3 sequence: CASGLGTAFGYTF. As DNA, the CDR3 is TGTGCTAGTGGTTTAGGGACTGCTTTTGGCTACACCTTC.

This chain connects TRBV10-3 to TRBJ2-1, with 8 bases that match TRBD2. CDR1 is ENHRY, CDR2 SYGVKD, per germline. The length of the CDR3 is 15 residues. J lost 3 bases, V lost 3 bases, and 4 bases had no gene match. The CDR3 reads CAISDTSGNYNEQFF. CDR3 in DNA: TGTGCCATCAGTGACACTAGCGGCAACTACAATGAGCAGTTCTTC.

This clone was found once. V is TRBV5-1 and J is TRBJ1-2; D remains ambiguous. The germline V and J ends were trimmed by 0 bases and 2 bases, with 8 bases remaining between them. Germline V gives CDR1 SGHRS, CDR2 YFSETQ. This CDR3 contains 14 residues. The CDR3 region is CASSLEWQNYGYTF. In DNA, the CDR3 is TGCGCCAGCAGCTTGGAGTGGCAGAACTATGGCTACACCTTC.

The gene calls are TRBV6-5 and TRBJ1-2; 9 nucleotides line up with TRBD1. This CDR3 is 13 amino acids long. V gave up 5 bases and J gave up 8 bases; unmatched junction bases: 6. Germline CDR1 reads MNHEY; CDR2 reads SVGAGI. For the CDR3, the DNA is TGTGCCAGCAGTCCGGACAGGGGAAGGGGCTACACCTTC. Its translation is CASSPDRGRGYTF.

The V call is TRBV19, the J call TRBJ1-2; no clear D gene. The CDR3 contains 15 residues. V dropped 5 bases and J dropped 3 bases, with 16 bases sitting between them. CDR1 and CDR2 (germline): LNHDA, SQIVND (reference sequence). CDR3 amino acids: CASSGSSGSHYGYTF. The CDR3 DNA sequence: TGTGCCAGTAGTGGTAGCAGTGGGAGCCACTATGGCTACACCTTC.

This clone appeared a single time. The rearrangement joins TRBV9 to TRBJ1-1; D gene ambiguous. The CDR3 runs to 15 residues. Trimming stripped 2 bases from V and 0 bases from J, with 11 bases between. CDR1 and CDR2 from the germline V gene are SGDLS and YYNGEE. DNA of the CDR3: TGTGCCAGCAGCGTGCCCAGACGGGTGAACACTGAAGCTTTCTTT. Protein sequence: CASSVPRRVNTEAFF.

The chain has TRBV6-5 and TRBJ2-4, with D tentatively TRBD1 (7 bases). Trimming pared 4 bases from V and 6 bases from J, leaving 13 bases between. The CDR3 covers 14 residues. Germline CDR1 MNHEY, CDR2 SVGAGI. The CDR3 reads CASSWTRGVNIQYF. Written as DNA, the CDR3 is TGTGCCAGCAGTTGGACCAGGGGGGTAAACATTCAGTACTTC.

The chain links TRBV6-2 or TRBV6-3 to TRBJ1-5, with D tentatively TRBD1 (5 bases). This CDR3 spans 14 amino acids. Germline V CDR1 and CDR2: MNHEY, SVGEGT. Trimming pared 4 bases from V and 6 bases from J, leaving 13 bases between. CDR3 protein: CASSLGGTIQPQHF. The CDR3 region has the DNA TGTGCCAGCAGTTTGGGGGGTACCATTCAGCCCCAGCATTTT.

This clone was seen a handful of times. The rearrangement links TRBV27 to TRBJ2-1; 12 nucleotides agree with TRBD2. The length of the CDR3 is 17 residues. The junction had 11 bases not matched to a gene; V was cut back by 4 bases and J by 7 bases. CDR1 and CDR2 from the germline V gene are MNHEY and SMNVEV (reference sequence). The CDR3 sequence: CASSSLAGGPGRNEQFF. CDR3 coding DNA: TGTGCCAGCAGTTCTCTAGCGGGAGGGCCGGGGAGGAATGAGCAGTTCTTC.

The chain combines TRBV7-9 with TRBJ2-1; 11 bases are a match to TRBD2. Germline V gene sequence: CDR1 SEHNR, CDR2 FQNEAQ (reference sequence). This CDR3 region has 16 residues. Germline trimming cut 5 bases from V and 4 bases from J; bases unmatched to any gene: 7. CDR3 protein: CASSQTSGKMYNEQFF. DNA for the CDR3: TGTGCCAGCAGCCAGACTAGCGGGAAGATGTACAATGAGCAGTTCTTC.

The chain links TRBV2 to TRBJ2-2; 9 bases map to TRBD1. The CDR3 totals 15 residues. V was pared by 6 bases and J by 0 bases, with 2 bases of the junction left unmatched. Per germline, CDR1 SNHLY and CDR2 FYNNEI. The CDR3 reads CASRGQGANTGELFF. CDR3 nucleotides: TGTGCCAGCAGGGGACAGGGCGCGAACACCGGGGAGCTGTTTTTT.

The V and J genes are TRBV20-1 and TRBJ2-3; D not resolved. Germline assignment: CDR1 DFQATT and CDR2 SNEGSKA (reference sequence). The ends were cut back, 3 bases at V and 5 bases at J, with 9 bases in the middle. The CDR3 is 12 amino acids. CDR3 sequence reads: CSASYRQDTQYF. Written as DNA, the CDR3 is TGCAGTGCTAGTTACAGACAAGATACGCAGTATTTT.